These 28 T cell receptor beta chains were all obtained from the same sample, sequenced in a study of control samples from healthy donors and cancer patients. Data came from immunoSEQ multiplex PCR; TCRdb stores just in-frame clones and leaves some out. The table has 100,000 to 150,000 clones, about 91% seen once. The sequenced sample consisted of blood. These receptors all stem from a young man in good health.

The rearrangement links TRBV7-3 to TRBJ2-1; D is unresolved. CDR1 is SGHTA, CDR2 FQGTGA, per germline. Trimming shortened V by 2 bases and J by 7 bases, and 9 bases separated the two germline ends. The CDR3 has 13 residues. CDR3 DNA: TGTGCCAGCAGCTTATTAGGTGGTAATGAGCAGTTCTTC. As protein: CASSLLGGNEQFF.

The chain combines TRBV30 with TRBJ1-3; a possible D gene is TRBD1 (5 bases). Germline V gives CDR1 GTSNPN, CDR2 SVGIG (reference sequence). The CDR3 consists of 14 residues. Trimming removed 2 bases at V and 4 bases at J, with 12 bases between. The CDR3 spells CAWSLGRRGNTIYF. The CDR3 DNA reads TGTGCCTGGAGTTTGGGACGTAGGGGAAACACCATATATTTT.

The chain links TRBV5-5 to TRBJ1-6, with 7 bases that match TRBD1. The J segment lost 8 bases and the V segment lost 0 bases, leaving 5 bases of the junction unmatched. The CDR3 spans 15 residues. Germline CDR1 and CDR2: SGHKS and YYEKEE (reference sequence). CDR3 in amino acids: CASSLGAGGDSPLHF. In nucleotides, the CDR3 is TGTGCCAGCAGCTTGGGCGCAGGGGGGGATTCACCCCTCCACTTT.

The CDR3 sequence is CASSVGELQETQYF. As DNA, the CDR3 is TGTGCCAGCAGCGTAGGGGAGCTCCAAGAGACCCAGTACTTC. The rearrangement joins TRBV9 to TRBJ2-5; D possibly corresponds to TRBD2 (5 bases). The CDR3 is 14 amino acids. Germline values: CDR1 SGDLS, CDR2 YYNGEE. Trimming pared 0 bases from V and 1 base from J, leaving 7 bases between.

The chain uses TRBV7-9 and TRBJ2-1; 12 bases agree with TRBD2. Trimming at V came to 8 bases and at J to 1 base, leaving 15 bases not matched to a gene. Germline V gene lookup returns CDR1 SEHNR and CDR2 FQNEAQ (reference sequence). This CDR3 comprises 19 residues. This chain's CDR3 is CASHRLAGVPGRSYNEQFF. CDR3 DNA sequence: TGTGCCAGCCATAGACTAGCGGGGGTTCCCGGTAGGTCCTACAATGAGCAGTTCTTC.

The CDR3 DNA follows: TGTGCCAGCAGCTCCCGCAGGGGGCTCGACACTGAAGCTTTCTTT. Translation: CASSSRRGLDTEAFF. The rearrangement uses TRBV7-9 and TRBJ1-1; TRBD1 agrees at 8 bases. This CDR3 contains 15 residues. Germline CDR1 SEHNR, CDR2 FQNEAQ (reference sequence). Trimming removed 4 bases from V and 3 bases from J; junction bases left unmatched: 7.

The J gene is TRBJ2-6, the V gene TRBV10-3, with 7 bases that match TRBD1. The germline CDR1 and CDR2 sequences are ENHRY and SYGVKD. The CDR3 is made up of 16 amino acids. V dropped 10 bases and J dropped 1; count of bases not matched to a gene: 10. CDR3 nucleotides: TGTGCCACGATCGGGACAGACCTTTCTGGGGCCAACGTCCTGACTTTC. As protein: CATIGTDLSGANVLTF.

By share of the sample, this clone is medium-sized. The chain uses TRBV4-1 and TRBJ1-5; D unclear. Between the trimmed V and J ends, which lost 2 bases and 5 bases, there was a span of 10 bases. Germline V lookup: CDR1 MGHRA, CDR2 YSYEKL. The CDR3 totals 14 residues. The CDR3: CASSQWGSDQPQHF. The DNA of the CDR3 is TGCGCCAGCAGCCAATGGGGAAGCGATCAGCCCCAGCATTTT.

V is TRBV27 and J is TRBJ1-4; 7 bases match TRBD1. V shed 5 bases, J shed 5 bases, and the junction held 5 bases outside the gene matches. Germline V gene sequence: CDR1 MNHEY, CDR2 SMNVEV (reference sequence). This CDR3 is 14 amino acids long. The CDR3, as DNA: TGTGCCAGCAGTATCCAGGGGGGAAATGAAAAACTGTTTTTT. Its protein is CASSIQGGNEKLFF.

The gene calls are TRBV5-6 and TRBJ2-7; D gene uncertain. The CDR3 has 13 residues. The germline V gene has CDR1 SGHDT and CDR2 YYEEEE. V shed 0 bases and J shed 4 bases, with 8 bases lying between them. DNA for the CDR3: TGTGCCAGCAGCTTGGTATTGGGGTACGAGCAGTACTTC. Amino acids: CASSLVLGYEQYF.

Here the CDR3 reads CASSYSKPYSYEQYF. CDR3 nucleotides: TGTGCCAGCAGTTACTCGAAGCCGTACTCCTACGAGCAGTACTTC. V gene TRBV6-5 combines with J gene TRBJ2-7; D unresolved. V was clipped by 0 bases and J by 0 bases, with 9 bases between them. There are 15 residues in the CDR3. In germline, CDR1 is MNHEY, CDR2 SVGAGI.

This clone was counted a single time. The V and J genes are TRBV4-2 and TRBJ2-3, with D perhaps matching TRBD2 (7 bases). Germline-derived CDR1 and CDR2 are LGHNA and YNFKEQ. Trimming pared 0 bases from V and 1 base from J, leaving 11 bases between. The CDR3 consists of 16 residues. The CDR3 DNA is TGTGCCAGCAGCCAAGACGGGGAGGGGGGCACAGATACGCAGTATTTT. Protein sequence: CASSQDGEGGTDTQYF.

This clone has a single count. The chain joins TRBV15 to TRBJ1-1; the D gene is possibly TRBD1 (5 bases). V gave up 2 bases and J gave up 10 bases, with 14 bases separating them. The CDR3 is made up of 13 amino acids. Germline CDR1 reads LNHNV; CDR2 reads YYDKDF (reference sequence). CDR3: CATSRLLGAGAFF. The CDR3 region has the DNA TGTGCCACCAGCAGACTCCTTGGGGCTGGAGCTTTCTTT.

Worth noting for this clone: One end of the junction varies from germline; a read error may be responsible. The chain is built from TRBV6-5 and TRBJ2-1; D unclear. The CDR3 is made up of 10 amino acids. Germline CDR1 reads MNHEY; CDR2 reads SVGAGI. This CDR3 reads CASGYNEQFF. Here the CDR3 DNA reads TGTGCCAGCGGTTACAATGAGCAGTTCTTC.

The V and J genes are TRBV30 and TRBJ1-2, with 10 bases that match TRBD1. CDR3 length equals 13 residues. V shed 7 bases and J 4 bases; nucleotides not matched to a gene: 6. Germline CDR1 is GTSNPN and CDR2 is SVGIG (reference sequence). CDR3 residues: CALRQGAAYGYTF. The DNA for the CDR3 is TGTGCCTTACGACAGGGGGCGGCCTATGGCTACACCTTC.

The chain links TRBV6-5 to TRBJ1-6; D ambiguous. The V gene's germline CDR1 is MNHEY and CDR2 SVGAGI. Trimming left V 2 bases short and J 6 bases short, with 8 bases between. The CDR3 consists of 14 residues. CDR3 in amino acids: CASSYVFLNSPLHF. CDR3 in DNA: TGTGCCAGCAGTTACGTTTTTCTTAATTCACCCCTCCACTTT.

This rearrangement joins TRBV9 to TRBJ2-5; the match to TRBD2 covers 16 bases. The trim removed 4 bases at V and 2 bases at J, leaving 8 bases unmatched. Per germline, CDR1 SGDLS and CDR2 YYNGEE. This CDR3 has 18 residues. The CDR3 DNA reads TGTGCCAGCAGCCCGGGACTAGCGGGGGGGTTAAAACAAGAGACCCAGTACTTC. Protein sequence: CASSPGLAGGLKQETQYF. The full variable domain, rest sourced from reference TRBV9 and TRBJ2-5, is DSGVTQTPKHLITATGQRVTLRCSPRSGDLSVYWYQQSLDQGLQFLIQYYNGEERAKGNILERFSAQQFPDLHSELNLSSLELGDSALYFCASSPGLAGGLKQETQYFGPGTRLLVL.

The chain carries TRBV6-5 and TRBJ2-3; 11 bases match TRBD1. Looked up from germline, CDR1 is MNHEY and CDR2 is SVGAGI. The V segment lost 6 bases and the J segment 3 bases; nucleotides outside the gene matches: 5. This CDR3 has 15 residues. CDR3 in DNA: TGTGCCAGCAGCAAAGGACAGGGGGCGACAGATACGCAGTATTTT. It translates to CASSKGQGATDTQYF.

The J gene is TRBJ1-2, the V gene TRBV10-3; D is ambiguous. V was clipped by 10 bases and J by 5 bases, with 20 bases between them. The germline V gene has CDR1 ENHRY and CDR2 SYGVKD. The CDR3 runs 14 residues. CDR3 sequence: CATLQGLVPYGYTF. CDR3 DNA: TGTGCCACTCTCCAAGGGCTGGTGCCTTATGGCTACACCTTC.

With respect to this clone: The sample carries other DNA sequences with the same CDR3. V gene TRBV7-9 combines with J gene TRBJ1-2; D is unclear. This CDR3 has 12 amino acids. Germline V gene lookup returns CDR1 SEHNR and CDR2 FQNEAQ (reference sequence). Between the trimmed V and J ends, which lost 1 base and 2 bases, there was a span of 2 bases. Here the CDR3 reads CASSLVNYGYTF. The CDR3 DNA reads TGTGCCAGCAGCTTAGTGAACTATGGCTACACCTTC.

The V call is TRBV7-2, the J call TRBJ1-4, with D possibly TRBD1 on 6 matching bases. The germline CDR1 and CDR2 sequences are SGHTA and FQGNSA. The V end lost 5 bases, the J end lost 5 bases, and 12 bases lay between the germline ends. The CDR3 spans 14 residues. The CDR3 sequence is CASSKDRWNEKLFF. The CDR3 nucleotides read TGTGCCAGCAGCAAAGACAGGTGGAATGAAAAACTGTTTTTT.

V and J are TRBV7-9 and TRBJ2-3; D is uncertain. CDR3 length: 12 amino acids. Germline CDR1 is SEHNR and CDR2 is FQNEAQ (reference sequence). V shed 5 bases and J shed 0 bases, with 3 bases lying between them. CDR3: CASSASTDTQYF. For the CDR3, the DNA is TGTGCCAGCAGCGCTAGCACAGATACGCAGTATTTT. The entire variable domain, with the rest obtained from reference TRBV7-9 and TRBJ2-3, is as follows: DTGVSQNPRHKITKRGQNVTFRCDPISEHNRLYWYRQTLGQGPEFLTYFQNEAQLEKSRLLSDRFSAERPKGSFSTLEIQRTEQGDSAMYLCASSASTDTQYFGPGTRLTVL.

The chain links TRBV19 to TRBJ2-1, with 9 bases aligning to TRBD2. V lost 7 bases and J lost 2; bases outside the gene matches: 9. CDR1 and CDR2 from the germline V gene are LNHDA and SQIVND (reference sequence). The CDR3 length is 16 residues. CDR3 DNA: TGTGCCAGTACGCGGGGGGGCCGAGGTCCCTACAATGAGCAGTTCTTC. Protein: CASTRGGRGPYNEQFF.

The chain links TRBV30 to TRBJ2-2; TRBD2 might be the D (5 bases). The germline V gene encodes CDR1 GTSNPN and CDR2 SVGIG (reference sequence). V lost 6 bases and J lost 2, with 13 bases in between. The CDR3 sequence is 14 residues long. CDR3 in DNA: TGTGCCTGTAAACGGGGAGCCAACACCGGGGAGCTGTTTTTT. Residues: CACKRGANTGELFF.

V and J are TRBV19 and TRBJ2-3, with 7 bases identical to TRBD2. V gave up 7 bases and J gave up 4 bases; unmatched junction bases: 11. The CDR3 spans 15 residues. The germline CDR1 and CDR2 sequences are LNHDA and SQIVND (reference sequence). The CDR3 loop is CASTNGGSAADTQYF. The CDR3 bases are TGTGCCAGTACCAACGGGGGGAGTGCGGCAGATACGCAGTATTTT.

This chain uses TRBV5-1 with TRBJ2-5; either TRBD1 or TRBD2 may fit D (5 bases each). The CDR3 sequence is 13 residues long. V dropped 1 base and J dropped 5 bases, with 9 bases sitting between them. Germline V gene lookup returns CDR1 SGHRS and CDR2 YFSETQ. CDR3 nucleotides: TGCGCCAGCAGCTTGCGGGGCCATGAGACCCAGTACTTC. As protein: CASSLRGHETQYF.

This clone was picked up one time. For the CDR3, the DNA is TGCGCCAGCAGCCCCGGACAGGGCACAGATACGCAGTATTTT. It is translated as CASSPGQGTDTQYF. The rearrangement links TRBV5-1 to TRBJ2-3; 7 bases are shared with TRBD1. Losses at the gene ends were 4 bases for V and 1 base for J; bases not matched to a gene: 3. The CDR3 extends over 14 amino acids. Germline V gives CDR1 SGHRS, CDR2 YFSETQ.

V usage is TRBV29-1 and J usage is TRBJ2-2; D is possibly TRBD1 or TRBD2 (6 bases each). Germline loops: CDR1 SQVTM, CDR2 ANQGSEA. The CDR3 is 15 residues long. Trimming left V 4 bases short and J 0 bases short, with 12 bases between. The CDR3 sequence: CSVGGASANTGELFF. Written as DNA, the CDR3 is TGCAGCGTTGGGGGGGCTAGTGCGAACACCGGGGAGCTGTTTTTT.